Listed below are T cell receptor beta chains from one sample, sequenced in a study of blood T cell repertoires in COVID-19. Method: immunoSEQ multiplex PCR; TCRdb's copy keeps in-frame clones and lacks some. Altogether about 480,000 clones are present, 70% to 90% being singletons, with the ten largest covering less than 2%. Sequencing was done on a sample of PBMCs or T cells enriched from blood (not recorded which). These receptors were collected from a woman between 40 and 55 years old who had recovered from COVID-19. Both conserved end residues are part of each CDR3. Each record gives: V gene, J gene, clone size, CDR3 length, D gene, CDR3 protein, CDR3 DNA. D genes are given only for firm matches. Clone sizes are given selectively: once, few, many, or a class where the clone is expanded.

v_call: TRBV5-1
j_call: TRBJ2-1
clone_size: -
cdr3_length: 15
d_call: -
cdr3_aa: CASSLVVISPNEQFF
cdr3_nt: TGCGCCAGCAGCTTGGTCGTAATATCCCCCAATGAGCAGTTCTTC

v_call: TRBV7-9
j_call: TRBJ1-1
clone_size: -
cdr3_length: 15
d_call: -
cdr3_aa: CASSVYQGRVTEAFF
cdr3_nt: TGTGCCAGCAGCGTCTATCAGGGGCGGGTCACTGAAGCTTTCTTT

v_call: TRBV19
j_call: TRBJ1-4
clone_size: -
cdr3_length: 15
d_call: TRBD1
cdr3_aa: CASSTWTGVGEKLFF
cdr3_nt: TGTGCCAGTAGTACCTGGACAGGGGTTGGCGAAAAACTGTTTTTT

v_call: TRBV10-2
j_call: TRBJ1-2
clone_size: -
cdr3_length: 15
d_call: -
cdr3_aa: CASSVQDTSLYGYTF
cdr3_nt: TGCGCCAGCAGTGTTCAGGACACGTCCCTCTATGGCTACACCTTC

v_call: TRBV18
j_call: TRBJ1-3
clone_size: -
cdr3_length: 16
d_call: -
cdr3_aa: CASSRSGTLSGNTIYF
cdr3_nt: TGTGCCAGCTCACGGTCAGGGACACTCTCTGGAAACACCATATATTTT

v_call: TRBV7-2
j_call: TRBJ1-6
clone_size: many
cdr3_length: 17
d_call: TRBD1
cdr3_aa: CASSLVGTGSYNSPLHF
cdr3_nt: TGTGCCAGCAGCTTAGTCGGGACAGGCTCCTATAATTCACCCCTCCACTTT

v_call: TRBV19
j_call: TRBJ1-4
clone_size: many
cdr3_length: 16
d_call: -
cdr3_aa: CASSIGLGDSNEKLFF
cdr3_nt: TGTGCCAGTAGTATAGGGTTAGGGGACTCGAATGAAAAACTGTTTTTT

v_call: TRBV9
j_call: TRBJ2-1
clone_size: -
cdr3_length: 13
d_call: -
cdr3_aa: CASSPGWAGGQFF
cdr3_nt: TGTGCCAGCAGCCCCGGGTGGGCCGGAGGGCAGTTCTTC

v_call: TRBV10-3
j_call: TRBJ2-3
clone_size: -
cdr3_length: 14
d_call: TRBD1
cdr3_aa: CAISGTGTTDTQYF
cdr3_nt: TGTGCCATCAGTGGGACAGGAACCACAGATACGCAGTATTTT

v_call: TRBV5-1
j_call: TRBJ1-2
clone_size: -
cdr3_length: 13
d_call: -
cdr3_aa: CASSRGGNDGYTF
cdr3_nt: TGCGCCAGCAGCCGGGGAGGGAACGATGGCTACACCTTC

v_call: TRBV4-1
j_call: TRBJ1-6
clone_size: few
cdr3_length: 14
d_call: -
cdr3_aa: CASSQRGPNSPLHF
cdr3_nt: TGCGCCAGCAGCCAACGGGGTCCAAATTCACCCCTCCACTTT

v_call: TRBV10-3
j_call: TRBJ2-7
clone_size: -
cdr3_length: 15
d_call: TRBD1
cdr3_aa: CAISDPGQGGYEQYF
cdr3_nt: TGTGCCATCAGTGACCCGGGACAGGGCGGCTACGAGCAGTACTTC

v_call: TRBV5-1
j_call: TRBJ2-5
clone_size: -
cdr3_length: 13
d_call: -
cdr3_aa: CASSPPQQETQYF
cdr3_nt: TGCGCCAGCAGCCCGCCCCAGCAAGAGACCCAGTACTTC

v_call: TRBV5-5
j_call: TRBJ2-3
clone_size: -
cdr3_length: 16
d_call: TRBD1
cdr3_aa: CASSYGQGIWADTQYF
cdr3_nt: TGTGCCAGCAGCTATGGACAGGGGATCTGGGCAGATACGCAGTATTTT

v_call: TRBV4-3
j_call: TRBJ2-3
clone_size: -
cdr3_length: 20
d_call: TRBD2
cdr3_aa: CASSQDLMTSGSRGTDTQYF
cdr3_nt: TGCGCCAGCAGCCAAGATTTGATGACTAGCGGGAGTCGCGGCACAGATACGCAGTATTTT

v_call: TRBV5-8
j_call: TRBJ2-1
clone_size: -
cdr3_length: 15
d_call: TRBD2
cdr3_aa: CASSYRLAGINEQFF
cdr3_nt: TGTGCCAGCAGCTATCGACTAGCGGGTATCAATGAGCAGTTCTTC

v_call: TRBV12-3/TRBV12-4
j_call: TRBJ1-4
clone_size: -
cdr3_length: 13
d_call: -
cdr3_aa: CASSLEEDEKLFF
cdr3_nt: TGTGCCAGCAGTTTAGAAGAGGATGAAAAACTGTTTTTT

v_call: TRBV18
j_call: TRBJ1-4
clone_size: -
cdr3_length: 12
d_call: -
cdr3_aa: CASSPMGDTLFF
cdr3_nt: TGTGCCAGCTCACCAATGGGGGACACACTGTTTTTT

v_call: TRBV7-9
j_call: TRBJ1-1
clone_size: -
cdr3_length: 13
d_call: -
cdr3_aa: CASSRSENTEAFF
cdr3_nt: TGTGCCAGCAGCCGTTCAGAGAACACTGAAGCTTTCTTT

v_call: TRBV18
j_call: TRBJ1-3
clone_size: -
cdr3_length: 15
d_call: TRBD1
cdr3_aa: CASSTTTGTGNTIYF
cdr3_nt: TGTGCCAGCTCAACCACGACAGGGACTGGAAACACCATATATTTT